This is a list of T cell receptor beta chains from one sample in a study of T cell repertoires in cytomegalovirus infection. TCRdb re-called the reads through MiXCR, storing one row per CDR3 protein. This table holds roughly 760,000 distinct CDR3 sequences, roughly 35% found once. Sequenced input: PBMCs. The source is a human donor in good health (CMV status not recorded). Some clones in this sample may be carry-over from other donors' samples. The CDR3 runs from the conserved cysteine through the conserved F or W. A D gene is named only where the DNA matches it firmly. Rows give clone size only sometimes, using once, few, many, or a class for an expanded clone.

cdr3_nt cdr3_aa v_call cdr3_length d_call clone_size j_call
TGCGCCAGCAGCTCTAAGGGGGACGAGCAGTACTTC CASSSKGDEQYF TRBV5-1 12 . . TRBJ2-7
TGTGCCAGCAGCACTGAGTTAGACAGGGGTGAAAAACTGTTTTTT CASSTELDRGEKLFF TRBV12-3/TRBV12-4 15 TRBD1 few TRBJ1-4
TGTGCCAGCGTAATAGCGGGACGCCTTCATGAGCAGTTCTTC CASVIAGRLHEQFF TRBV12-3/TRBV12-4 14 TRBD2 . TRBJ2-1
TGTGCCAGCAGTCCTAGCGGGAGGTCCACCTACGAGCAGTACTTC CASSPSGRSTYEQYF TRBV28 15 TRBD2 few TRBJ2-7
TGTGCCAGCAGCCCAAGGAGGGCCCTCTCCTACGAGCAGTACTTC CASSPRRALSYEQYF TRBV7-2 15 . . TRBJ2-7
TGTGCCAGCAGTTTCCGCGGGGAGTGGGGCGAGCAGTACTTC CASSFRGEWGEQYF TRBV28 14 . . TRBJ2-7
TGTGCCAGCAGTTCTTTGGACAGGCCCTACAATGAGCAGTTCTTC CASSSLDRPYNEQFF TRBV28 15 TRBD1 few TRBJ2-1
TGCGCCAGCAGCCAGGGGGCGTGGGGCCAACCGGCCGAAAAACTGTTTTTT CASSQGAWGQPAEKLFF TRBV4-1 17 . . TRBJ1-4
TGTGCCAGCACCATGTCCGGGGGCGGGAGATCCAGCTCCTATAATTCACCCCTCCACTTT CASTMSGGGRSSSYNSPLHF TRBV6-6 20 . few TRBJ1-6
TGCAGCGCCGGACAGGCAAACTACGAGCAGTACTTC CSAGQANYEQYF TRBV29-1 12 TRBD1 few TRBJ2-7
TGTGCCAGCAGTCCCTGCATCGTCAGGGTCTCTGGAAACACCATATATTTT CASSPCIVRVSGNTIYF TRBV28 17 . . TRBJ1-3
TGTGCCACCAGTCGTGAGGGCAACCCGCGGAGCAATCAGCCCCAGCATTTT CATSREGNPRSNQPQHF TRBV24-1 17 . . TRBJ1-5
TGCAGTGCTAGGAAGGGAAATGAAAAACTGTTTTTT CSARKGNEKLFF TRBV20-1 12 . . TRBJ1-4
TGTGCCAGCAGCCCAGATGACAGGGGGTTTTACAATGAGCAGTTCTTC CASSPDDRGFYNEQFF TRBV7-9 16 TRBD1 many TRBJ2-1
TGCGCCAGCAGTTCCGCCGGTGTAAGGGTTGAAAAACTGTTTTTT CASSSAGVRVEKLFF TRBV4-1 15 . many TRBJ1-4
TGTGCCAGCAGGTTTTCGGACAGGTCAACCTATGGCTACACCTTC CASRFSDRSTYGYTF TRBV28 15 TRBD1 few TRBJ1-2